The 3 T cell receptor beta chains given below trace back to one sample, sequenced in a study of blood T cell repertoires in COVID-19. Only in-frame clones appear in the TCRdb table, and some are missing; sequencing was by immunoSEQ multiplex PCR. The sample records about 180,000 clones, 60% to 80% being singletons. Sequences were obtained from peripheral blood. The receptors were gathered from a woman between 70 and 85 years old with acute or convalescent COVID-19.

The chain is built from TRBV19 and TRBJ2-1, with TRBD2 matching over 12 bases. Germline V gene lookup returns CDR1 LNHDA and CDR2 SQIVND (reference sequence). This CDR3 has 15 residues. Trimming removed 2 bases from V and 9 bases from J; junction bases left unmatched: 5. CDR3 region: CASSILAGGPSEQFF. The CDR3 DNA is TGTGCCAGTAGTATACTAGCGGGAGGGCCGAGTGAGCAGTTCTTC.

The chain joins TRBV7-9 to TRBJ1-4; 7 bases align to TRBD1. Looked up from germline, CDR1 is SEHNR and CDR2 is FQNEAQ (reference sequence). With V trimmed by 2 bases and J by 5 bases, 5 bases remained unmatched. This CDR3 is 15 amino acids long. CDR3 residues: CASSLWDRPNEKLFF. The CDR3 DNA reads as TGTGCCAGCAGCTTATGGGACAGACCAAATGAAAAACTGTTTTTT.

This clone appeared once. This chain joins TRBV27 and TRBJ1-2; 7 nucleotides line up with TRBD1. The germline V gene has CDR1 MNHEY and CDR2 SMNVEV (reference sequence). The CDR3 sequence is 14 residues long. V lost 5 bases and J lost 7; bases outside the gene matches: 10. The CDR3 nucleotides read TGTGCCAGCAGTCCGCACACAGGGGAACGTGGCTACACCTTC. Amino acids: CASSPHTGERGYTF.